This is a list of T cell receptor beta chains from one sample in a study of T cell responses to AZD1222 COVID-19 vaccine. This table comes from immunoSEQ multiplex PCR, and its TCRdb copy is limited to in-frame clones, with some not included. The sample includes fewer than 30,000 clones, roughly 86% seen only once; the top ten take approximately 8.6%. Sequenced material: peripheral blood, taken 28 days after the second AZD1222 dose. The receptors were gathered from an adult who received the AZD1222 COVID-19 vaccine. Both conserved end residues are part of each CDR3. A D gene is named only where the DNA matches it firmly. Clone size is stated in some rows and not others, as once, few, many or a class when expanded.

j_call clone_size d_call v_call cdr3_aa cdr3_nt
TRBJ2-1 NA TRBD2 TRBV6-6 CASAPGGYNEQFF TGTGCCAGCGCCCCGGGGGGATACAATGAGCAGTTCTTC
TRBJ2-7 NA TRBD2 TRBV9 CASSPLAGGPHEQYF TGTGCCAGCAGCCCACTAGCGGGAGGGCCCCACGAGCAGTACTTC
TRBJ1-6 NA NA TRBV11-3 CASSHGTQNSPLHF TGTGCCAGCAGCCACGGGACACAGAATTCACCCCTCCACTTT
TRBJ2-4 NA TRBD2 TRBV15 CATSQWTSGTKNIQYF TGTGCCACCAGCCAATGGACTAGCGGAACCAAAAACATTCAGTACTTC
TRBJ2-2 NA NA TRBV28 CASSLLAQGNTGELFF TGTGCCAGCAGCCTCCTGGCACAAGGGAACACCGGGGAGCTGTTTTTT
TRBJ2-7 NA TRBD1 TRBV28 CASRRGQGSYEQYF TGTGCCAGCAGGCGGGGACAGGGTTCCTACGAGCAGTACTTC
TRBJ1-2 NA NA TRBV19 CASSTRTAYNYGYTF TGTGCCAGTAGTACCAGGACAGCTTATAACTATGGCTACACCTTC
TRBJ1-2 NA NA TRBV7-8 CASSLDTEGNYGYTF TGTGCCAGCAGCTTGGACACCGAGGGGAACTATGGCTACACCTTC
TRBJ2-5 once NA TRBV6-2/TRBV6-3 CASSYYETQYF TGTGCCAGCAGTTACTACGAGACCCAGTACTTC
TRBJ2-1 NA NA TRBV3-1/TRBV3-2 CASRARLGTYNEQFF TGTGCCAGCAGGGCCCGGTTAGGGACCTACAATGAGCAGTTCTTC
TRBJ1-4 NA NA TRBV2 CASSDTRATNEKLFF TGTGCCAGCAGTGATACGAGGGCAACTAATGAAAAACTGTTTTTT
TRBJ2-5 few TRBD1 TRBV2 CASSDIRTGQETQYF TGTGCCAGCAGTGATATCCGGACAGGACAAGAGACCCAGTACTTC
TRBJ2-3 NA NA TRBV7-7 CASSPGISGRTDTQYF TGTGCCAGCAGCCCAGGTATTAGCGGACGAACAGATACGCAGTATTTT
TRBJ1-1 NA TRBD1 TRBV18 CASSPETGMAFF TGTGCCAGCTCACCAGAGACAGGGATGGCTTTCTTT
TRBJ2-6 NA NA TRBV24-1 CATSAPGLAGANVLTF TGTGCCACCAGTGCCCCAGGGTTAGCCGGGGCCAACGTCCTGACTTTC
TRBJ1-4 NA TRBD1 TRBV7-8 CASSPDRGEKLFF TGTGCCAGCAGCCCGGACAGGGGTGAAAAACTGTTTTTT
TRBJ2-7 NA TRBD1 TRBV28 CASSFFGRTGYEQYF TGTGCCAGCAGTTTCTTCGGCCGGACAGGATACGAGCAGTACTTC
TRBJ2-7 NA NA TRBV27 CASSLSGQRLSYEQYF TGTGCCAGCAGTTTATCGGGCCAGCGACTTTCCTACGAGCAGTACTTC
TRBJ1-5 few TRBD1 TRBV18 CASSSDRGSNQPQHF TGTGCCAGCTCGTCCGACAGGGGCAGCAATCAGCCCCAGCATTTT
TRBJ1-1 NA NA TRBV28 CASSLWAEGYDMNTEAFF TGTGCCAGCAGTTTATGGGCAGAGGGTTACGACATGAACACTGAAGCTTTCTTT
TRBJ1-3 NA NA TRBV5-1 CASSPSPGAGNTIYF TGCGCCAGCAGCCCTAGCCCAGGGGCTGGAAACACCATATATTTT
TRBJ2-3 NA NA TRBV24-1 CATSDLRGSSDTQYF TGTGCCACCAGTGATTTGCGGGGGAGCTCAGATACGCAGTATTTT
TRBJ1-5 NA NA TRBV7-2 CASSSNNQPQHF TGTGCCAGCAGCTCCAACAATCAGCCCCAGCATTTT
TRBJ2-7 NA NA TRBV3-1/TRBV3-2 CASSPSVTGEGEQYF TGTGCCAGCAGCCCTTCGGTCACGGGAGAGGGCGAGCAGTACTTC
TRBJ1-1 NA NA TRBV7-2 CASSLTWGNTEAFF TGTGCCAGCAGCCTTACCTGGGGGAACACTGAAGCTTTCTTT